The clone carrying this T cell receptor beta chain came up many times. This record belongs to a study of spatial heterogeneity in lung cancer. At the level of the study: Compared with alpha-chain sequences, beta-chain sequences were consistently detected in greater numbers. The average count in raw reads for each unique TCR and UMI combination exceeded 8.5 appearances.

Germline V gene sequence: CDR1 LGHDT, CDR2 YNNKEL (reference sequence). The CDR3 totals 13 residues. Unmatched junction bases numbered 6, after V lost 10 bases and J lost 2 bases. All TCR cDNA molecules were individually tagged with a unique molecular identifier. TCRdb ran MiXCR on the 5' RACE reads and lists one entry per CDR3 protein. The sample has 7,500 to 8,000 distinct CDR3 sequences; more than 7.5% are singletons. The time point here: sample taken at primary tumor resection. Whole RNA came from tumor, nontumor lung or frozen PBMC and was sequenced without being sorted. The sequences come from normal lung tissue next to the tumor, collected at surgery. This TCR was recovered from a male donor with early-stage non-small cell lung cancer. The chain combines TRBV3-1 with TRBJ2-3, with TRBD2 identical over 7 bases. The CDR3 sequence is CATSGRATDTQYF. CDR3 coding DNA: TGTGCCACATCAGGGAGGGCCACAGATACGCAGTATTTT.